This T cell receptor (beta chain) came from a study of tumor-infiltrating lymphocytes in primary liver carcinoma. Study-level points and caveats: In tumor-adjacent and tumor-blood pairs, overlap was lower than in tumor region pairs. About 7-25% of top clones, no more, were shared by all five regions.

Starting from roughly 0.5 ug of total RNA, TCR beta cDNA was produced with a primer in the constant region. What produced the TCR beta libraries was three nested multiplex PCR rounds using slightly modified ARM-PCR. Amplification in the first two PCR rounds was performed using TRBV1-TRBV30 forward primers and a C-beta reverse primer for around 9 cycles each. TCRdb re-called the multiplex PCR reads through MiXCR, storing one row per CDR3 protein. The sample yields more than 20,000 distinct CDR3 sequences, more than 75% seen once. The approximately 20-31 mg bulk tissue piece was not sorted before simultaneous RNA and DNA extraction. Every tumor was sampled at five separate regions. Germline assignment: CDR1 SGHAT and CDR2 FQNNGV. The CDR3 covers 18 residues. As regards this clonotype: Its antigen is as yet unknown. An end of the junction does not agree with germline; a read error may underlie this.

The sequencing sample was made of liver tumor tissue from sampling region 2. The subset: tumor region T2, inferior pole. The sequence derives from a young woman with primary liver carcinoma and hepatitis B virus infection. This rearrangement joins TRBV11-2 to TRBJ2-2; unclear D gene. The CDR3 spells CTSSSPRAGDPNTGELFF. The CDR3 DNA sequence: TGCACCAGCAGCTCACCCCGAGCAGGAGACCCGAACACCGGGGAGCTGTTTTTT.